The clone carrying this T cell receptor beta chain appeared a few times. TCRdb independently ran MiXCR on the RACE reads; one entry per CDR3 protein. This sample has about 260,000 distinct CDR3 sequences, with approximately 8.6% found just once. The germline V gene has CDR1 SNHLY and CDR2 FYNNEI. V lost 4 bases and J lost 1, with 4 bases in between. CDR3 length equals 13 residues. This entry belongs to a study of human T cells and chemical hapten exposure. The sample's time point: pre-sensitization, week 0. As for treatment: therapeutic diphenylcyclopropenone sensitization with weekly scalp DPC. The source material was whole blood, sampled in connection with sensitization to the hapten diphenylcyclopropenone (DPC). J is TRBJ2-2 and V is TRBV2; D remains ambiguous. This receptor was obtained from a woman in her forties with alopecia areata. Some clones in this sample may be carry-over from other donors' samples. The chain's CDR3 is CASSVRNTGELFF. CDR3 coding DNA: TGTGCCAGCAGTGTAAGGAACACCGGGGAGCTGTTTTTT.